A selection of T cell receptor beta chains follows, all from one sample in a study of blood T cells in healthy people across ages. TCRdb re-called the 5' RACE reads with MiXCR, one entry per CDR3 protein. The table includes approximately 780,000 distinct CDR3 sequences, about a quarter detected once. The sample also formed part of further work on T cells of mothers and their children.

The specimen was blood. The receptors shown here come from a boy aged 5-17 years in good health. Each CDR3 is given with its conserved first and last residue.

>TRBV9
CASSPTGAYNEQFF
>TRBV7-9
CASSLKGMTEAFF
>TRBV7-9
CASSSSVGFYEQYF
>TRBV5-1
CASSSGLGSTDTQYF
>TRBV5-1
CVSSELRETQYF
>TRBV28
CASSPSDRSTDTQYF
>TRBV7-9
CASSTRQGTDTDTQYF
>TRBV10-3
CAISEPSSYNEQFF
>TRBV2
CASSEGQGAYEQYF
>TRBV10-2
CASRGKQAGELFF
>TRBV6-6
CASSYPGQHYEQYF
>TRBV2
CASHPGTTYEQYF
>TRBV20-1
CSAPLGTNTEAFF
>TRBV12-3/TRBV12-4
CASSGLAWEQYF
>TRBV3-1
CASSRLTSGGAETQYF
>TRBV5-4
CASTFRQGINYGYTF
>TRBV24-1
CATSDASGTGKETQYF
>TRBV6-1
CASSGGFLTYEQYF
>TRBV5-1
CAGSPGQGHNEQFF
>TRBV5-1
CASSLMQANYGYTF
>TRBV7-2
CASSRQLASNGETQYF
>TRBV5-1
CASSLGSTYEQYF
>TRBV7-9
CASSSRPRTEAFF
>TRBV27
CASSPLGLWQETQYF
>TRBV3-1
CASSQTPTGTYEQYF
>TRBV6-5
CASSYSRRGASSSYEQYF
>TRBV19
CASSIRDRGFTEAFF
>TRBV7-6
CASSPGGMPSGRGEQFF
>TRBV9
CASSVEGQDADTQYF
>TRBV27
CASSFSTGYEQYF
>TRBV5-4
CASTVEPTGGYNEQFF
>TRBV7-9
CASSSPMNTEAFF
>TRBV4-1
CASSQVVIGANVLTF
>TRBV12-3/TRBV12-4
CASSRDRTAHEQYF
>TRBV12-3/TRBV12-4
CASSLTWGEYEQYF
>TRBV10-3
CATERGNEQYF
>TRBV9
CASSVDYRSTGNTIYF
>TRBV7-9
CASSLPGGNTDTQYF
>TRBV7-8
CASSLGGGGRLYIDQPQHF
>TRBV20-1
CSARDRTGSEKLFF
>TRBV29-1
CSVRQGYNTDTQYF
>TRBV2
CASEEGSGNTIYF
>TRBV7-6
CASSLTGAYTGELFF
>TRBV29-1
CSVGGYTEAFF
>TRBV30
CAWTRDAFTDTQYF
>TRBV5-1
CASSLAGRDTQYF
>TRBV7-2
CASSVDGSISGNTIYF
>TRBV6-5
CASSYVQGNEKLFF
>TRBV10-2
CAAKMGGKETQYF
>TRBV11-2
CASSPRSGQYTLYGYTF
>TRBV5-1
CASSPLNSEQFF
>TRBV6-5
CASNLGGGVTEAFF
>TRBV12-3/TRBV12-4
CASSSLGLLYGYTF
>TRBV7-9
CASSPGTGSASPLHF